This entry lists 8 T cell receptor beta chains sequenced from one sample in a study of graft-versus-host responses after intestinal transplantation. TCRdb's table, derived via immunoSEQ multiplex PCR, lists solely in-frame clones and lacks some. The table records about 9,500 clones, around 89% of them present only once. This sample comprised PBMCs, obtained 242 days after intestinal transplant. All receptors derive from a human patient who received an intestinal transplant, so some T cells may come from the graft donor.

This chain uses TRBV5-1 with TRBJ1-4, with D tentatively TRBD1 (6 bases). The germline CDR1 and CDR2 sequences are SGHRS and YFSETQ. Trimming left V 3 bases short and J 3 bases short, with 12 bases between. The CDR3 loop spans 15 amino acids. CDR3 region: CASSSVTGSNEKLFF. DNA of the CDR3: TGCGCCAGCAGCTCTGTGACAGGTTCTAATGAAAAACTGTTTTTT. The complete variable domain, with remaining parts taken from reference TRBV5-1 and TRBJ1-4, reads KAGVTQTPRYLIKTRGQQVTLSCSPISGHRSVSWYQQTPGQGLQFLFEYFSETQRNKGNFPGRFSGRQFSNSRSEMNVSTLELGDSALYLCASSSVTGSNEKLFFGSGTQLSVL.

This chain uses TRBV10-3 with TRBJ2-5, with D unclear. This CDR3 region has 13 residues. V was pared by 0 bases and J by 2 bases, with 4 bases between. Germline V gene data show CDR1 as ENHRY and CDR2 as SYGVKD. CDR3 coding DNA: TGTGCCATCAGTGAGTCGTATCAAGAGACCCAGTACTTC. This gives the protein CAISESYQETQYF.

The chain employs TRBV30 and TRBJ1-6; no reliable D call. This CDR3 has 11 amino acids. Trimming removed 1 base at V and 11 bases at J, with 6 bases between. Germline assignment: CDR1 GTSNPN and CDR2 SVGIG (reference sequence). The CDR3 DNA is TGTGCCTGGAGTGCGGCTGCACCCCTCCACTTT. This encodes CAWSAAAPLHF.

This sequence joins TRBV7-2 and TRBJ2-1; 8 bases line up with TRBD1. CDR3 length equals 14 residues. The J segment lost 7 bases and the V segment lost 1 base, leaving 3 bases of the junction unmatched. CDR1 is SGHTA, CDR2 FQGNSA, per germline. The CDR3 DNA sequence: TGTGCCAGCAGCTTAGGGGACAGGCAGAATGAGCAGTTCTTC. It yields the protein CASSLGDRQNEQFF.

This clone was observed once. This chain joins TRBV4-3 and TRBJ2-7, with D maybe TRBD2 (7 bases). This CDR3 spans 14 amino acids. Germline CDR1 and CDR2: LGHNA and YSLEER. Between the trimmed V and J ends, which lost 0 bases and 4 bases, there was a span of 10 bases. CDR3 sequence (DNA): TGCGCCAGCAGCCAAGAAAGGGGGGGGTACGAGCAGTACTTC. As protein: CASSQERGGYEQYF.

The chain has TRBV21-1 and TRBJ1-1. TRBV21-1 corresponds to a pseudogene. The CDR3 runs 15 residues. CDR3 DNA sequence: TGTGCCAGCAGTATACTCTACACAATTCGCACTGAAGCTTTCTTT. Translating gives CASSILYTIRTEAFF.

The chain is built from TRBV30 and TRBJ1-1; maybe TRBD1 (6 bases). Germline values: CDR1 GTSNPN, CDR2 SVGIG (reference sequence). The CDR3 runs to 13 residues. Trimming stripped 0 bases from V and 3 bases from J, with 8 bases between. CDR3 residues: CAWSVRTDTEAFF. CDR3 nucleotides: TGTGCCTGGAGTGTACGGACAGACACTGAAGCTTTCTTT.

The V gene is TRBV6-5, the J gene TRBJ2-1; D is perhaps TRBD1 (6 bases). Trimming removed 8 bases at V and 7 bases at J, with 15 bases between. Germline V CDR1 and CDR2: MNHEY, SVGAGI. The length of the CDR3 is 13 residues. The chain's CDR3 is CASQKQGRNEQFF. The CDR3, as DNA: TGTGCCAGCCAGAAACAGGGAAGGAATGAGCAGTTCTTC.